These T cell receptor beta chains were read from a single sample in a study of T cell repertoires in cytomegalovirus infection. MiXCR, run by TCRdb on the reads, gives a single entry per CDR3 protein. The data show some 300,000 distinct CDR3 sequences, roughly a sixth seen once. The material sequenced was PBMCs. The receptors originated from a human donor in good health (CMV status not recorded). Some clones in this sample may be carry-over from other donors' samples. Both conserved end residues are part of each CDR3. D genes are given only for firm matches. Only part of the rows carry a size: once, few, many, or a class if the clone is expanded.

size,V,D,J,CDR3,DNA
many,TRBV25-1,.,TRBJ1-2,CASSEFQRTDYGYTF,TGTGCCAGCAGTGAATTCCAGAGGACGGATTATGGCTACACCTTC
.,TRBV5-6,.,TRBJ1-1,CASSLVAASTEAFF,TGTGCCAGCAGCTTGGTAGCAGCGAGTACTGAAGCTTTCTTT
.,TRBV6-5,.,TRBJ1-3,CASSYSIQPANSGNTIYF,TGTGCCAGCAGTTACTCGATTCAGCCAGCGAACTCTGGAAACACCATATATTTT
.,TRBV6-5,.,TRBJ1-5,CASRPEGNQPQHF,TGTGCCAGCAGACCCGAAGGTAATCAGCCCCAGCATTTT
many,TRBV6-2/TRBV6-3,.,TRBJ1-1,CASSYPMNTEAFF,TGTGCCAGCAGTTACCCGATGAACACTGAAGCTTTCTTT
.,TRBV20-1,TRBD2,TRBJ2-1,CSAKVPSGVYYNEQFF,TGCAGTGCCAAAGTCCCGAGCGGGGTTTACTACAATGAGCAGTTCTTC
few,TRBV9,TRBD1,TRBJ2-1,CASSVDGTGGNEQFF,TGTGCCAGCAGCGTAGATGGTACAGGGGGCAATGAGCAGTTCTTC
few,TRBV6-1,.,TRBJ1-6,CASSERDVGNSPLHF,TGTGCCAGCAGTGAGAGGGACGTCGGCAATTCACCCCTCCACTTT
.,TRBV27,.,TRBJ2-1,CATYESGSYNEQFF,TGTGCCACCTATGAAAGCGGTAGTTACAATGAGCAGTTCTTC
few,TRBV10-3,.,TRBJ1-1,CAISLLGGANTEAFF,TGTGCCATCAGTTTATTAGGGGGTGCGAACACTGAAGCTTTCTTT
.,TRBV7-9,.,TRBJ2-5,CASSLAGWETQYF,TGTGCCAGCAGCTTAGCGGGCTGGGAGACCCAGTACTTC
few,TRBV7-9,.,TRBJ1-4,CASSFLRFERTIREKLFF,TGTGCCAGCAGCTTCCTTCGATTTGAGAGGACGATCAGGGAAAAACTGTTTTTT
.,TRBV20-1,TRBD1,TRBJ1-2,CSALPGQGPREYGYTF,TGCAGTGCTCTACCGGGACAGGGGCCAAGGGAATATGGCTACACCTTC
few,TRBV20-1,TRBD1,TRBJ1-1,CSARRQGRRVTEAFF,TGCAGTGCTAGACGACAGGGGCGGCGGGTCACTGAAGCTTTCTTT
many,TRBV7-9,.,TRBJ1-1,CASSLKLGGRIGAFF,TGTGCCAGCAGCTTAAAGCTCGGGGGGCGGATCGGGGCTTTCTTT
many,TRBV19,.,TRBJ1-5,CASSIQSNQPQHF,TGTGCCAGTAGTATACAGAGCAATCAGCCCCAGCATTTT
.,TRBV12-3/TRBV12-4,.,TRBJ1-2,CASSSRGAHGYTF,TGTGCCAGCAGTTCGCGGGGGGCCCATGGCTACACCTTC
.,TRBV10-3,.,TRBJ2-1,CAISVNRDNEQFF,TGTGCCATCAGTGTGAACCGAGACAATGAGCAGTTCTTC
.,TRBV20-1,TRBD1,TRBJ1-1,CSARKGRFRGSPGSLQTGKTEAFF,TGCAGTGCTAGGAAGGGCCGGTTTCGAGGGTCGCCCGGATCTCTACAGACAGGGAAGACTGAAGCTTTCTTT
many,TRBV7-3,.,TRBJ2-4,CASSLGNTDIQYF,TGTGCCAGCAGCTTAGGTAACACGGACATTCAGTACTTC
few,TRBV4-3,TRBD1,TRBJ1-2,CASSQDTTGVNYGYTF,TGCGCCAGCAGCCAAGATACGACAGGGGTTAACTATGGCTACACCTTC
few,TRBV11-2,.,TRBJ1-1,CASSAKGGSTEAFF,TGTGCCAGCAGCGCAAAGGGGGGTAGCACTGAAGCTTTCTTT
many,TRBV25-1,.,TRBJ1-3,CASSGPTVSSGNTIYF,TGTGCCAGCAGTGGACCGACAGTTAGCTCTGGAAACACCATATATTTT
.,TRBV5-4,TRBD1,TRBJ1-1,CASSLRQGQVAEAFF,TGTGCCAGCAGCCTAAGACAGGGACAGGTTGCTGAAGCTTTCTTT
.,TRBV4-2,.,TRBJ2-6,CASSQGHSGANVLTF,TGTGCCAGCAGCCAGGGCCACTCTGGGGCCAACGTCCTGACTTTC
.,TRBV5-5,.,TRBJ2-5,CASSSWGAGETQYF,TGTGCCAGCAGCTCGTGGGGGGCTGGGGAGACCCAGTACTTC
.,TRBV18,.,TRBJ2-4,CASSPPGKGIGKNIQYF,TGTGCCAGCTCACCACCGGGAAAGGGGATCGGCAAAAACATTCAGTACTTC
.,TRBV6-1,TRBD2,TRBJ2-7,CASKRDRPQYF,TGTGCCAGCAAGCGGGACCGACCCCAGTACTTC
.,TRBV3-1,TRBD1,TRBJ2-2,CASSQEGKGAAGELFF,TGTGCCAGCAGCCAAGAGGGGAAGGGGGCCGCCGGGGAGCTGTTTTTT
.,TRBV12-3/TRBV12-4,.,TRBJ2-7,CASSVLRNTEQYF,TGTGCCAGCAGTGTTCTCAGGAATACTGAGCAGTACTTC
.,TRBV20-1,.,TRBJ2-3,CSARPSGGIDTQYF,TGCAGTGCTAGACCGTCCGGGGGAATCGATACGCAGTATTTT
few,TRBV5-1,.,TRBJ2-7,CASSLETSSYEQYF,TGCGCCAGCAGCTTGGAAACAAGCTCCTACGAGCAGTACTTC
.,TRBV18,TRBD2,TRBJ2-5,CASSATSGGVQETQYF,TGTGCCAGCTCAGCGACTAGCGGGGGGGTTCAAGAGACCCAGTACTTC
few,TRBV25-1,.,TRBJ1-4,CASSESPLGKLFF,TGTGCCAGCAGTGAATCCCCCTTGGGAAAACTGTTTTTT
many,TRBV10-3,TRBD2,TRBJ2-3,CAISDLGGGITDTQYF,TGTGCCATCAGTGATCTCGGCGGGGGGATCACAGATACGCAGTATTTT
few,TRBV20-1,.,TRBJ2-7,CSARASGSVNYEQYF,TGCAGTGCTAGAGCGTCCGGGAGCGTTAACTACGAGCAGTACTTC
many,TRBV10-3,TRBD1,TRBJ1-5,CAIRGTVNQPQHF,TGTGCCATCAGGGGGACAGTTAATCAGCCCCAGCATTTT
many,TRBV19,.,TRBJ1-2,CASGPGPYQGYGYTF,TGTGCCAGCGGCCCGGGGCCCTACCAGGGTTATGGCTACACCTTC
few,TRBV5-6,.,TRBJ1-1,CASSSVGGLPWGEAFF,TGTGCCAGCAGCTCCGTTGGGGGCCTCCCTTGGGGTGAAGCTTTCTTT
many,TRBV28,TRBD1,TRBJ2-3,CASSLDTGGTDTQYF,TGTGCCAGCAGCCTCGATACAGGGGGAACAGATACGCAGTATTTT
.,TRBV6-6,TRBD1,TRBJ2-1,CASSSVDLDWRDRAKREQFF,TGTGCCAGCAGTTCGGTTGACTTAGATTGGCGGGACAGGGCGAAGAGGGAGCAGTTCTTC
many,TRBV28,.,TRBJ2-5,CASSLFLDRGTQYF,TGTGCCAGCAGTTTATTTTTGGATAGGGGGACCCAGTACTTC
many,TRBV11-3,.,TRBJ2-5,CASSLGPDVSETQYF,TGTGCCAGCAGCTTAGGACCGGATGTGTCAGAGACCCAGTACTTC
.,TRBV11-2,.,TRBJ2-5,CASSPPLGETQYF,TGTGCCAGCAGCCCCCCCCTGGGGGAGACCCAGTACTTC
.,TRBV2,.,TRBJ2-3,CASRPQGRTDTQYF,TGTGCCAGCAGGCCCCAGGGGCGAACAGATACGCAGTATTTT
.,TRBV12-3/TRBV12-4,TRBD1,TRBJ2-7,CASGPGGRRSSYEQYF,TGTGCCAGCGGACCAGGGGGCCGAAGGAGCTCCTACGAGCAGTACTTC
.,TRBV6-6,TRBD1,TRBJ2-7,CASRGGQGDSYEQYF,TGTGCCAGCAGGGGGGGACAGGGGGATAGCTACGAGCAGTACTTC
.,TRBV20-1,.,TRBJ1-5,CSAPPGGVESAQHF,TGCAGTGCTCCCCCGGGCGGAGTGGAATCAGCCCAGCATTTT
many,TRBV7-2,.,TRBJ2-7,CASRRTASVYEQYF,TGTGCCAGCAGAAGGACAGCCTCGGTCTACGAGCAGTACTTC
many,TRBV27,TRBD1,TRBJ2-7,CASSFSAGGTYEQYF,TGTGCCAGCAGTTTTTCGGCAGGGGGCACCTACGAGCAGTACTTC
many,TRBV28,.,TRBJ1-2,CGTGSNYGYTF,TGTGGAACAGGGTCTAACTATGGCTACACCTTC
many,TRBV4-2,.,TRBJ1-5,CASSQVGESMQPQHF,TGTGCCAGCAGCCAAGTAGGTGAATCCATGCAGCCCCAGCATTTT
many,TRBV7-3,.,TRBJ1-2,CASSLTGEGETVQRGYTF,TGTGCCAGCAGCTTAACAGGCGAAGGGGAGACAGTCCAGAGGGGCTACACCTTC
many,TRBV7-2,.,TRBJ2-3,CASRQEASTDTQYF,TGTGCCAGCAGACAGGAGGCCAGCACAGATACGCAGTATTTT
many,TRBV7-9,TRBD2,TRBJ2-7,CASTGGVKPVYEQYF,TGTGCCAGCACGGGGGGGGTCAAACCGGTTTACGAGCAGTACTTC
once,TRBV7-9,.,TRBJ1-1,CKGGNTEAFF,TGCAAAGGAGGGAACACTGAAGCTTTCTTT
.,TRBV14,.,TRBJ2-4,CASSQRGVDIQYF,TGTGCCAGCAGCCAAAGAGGGGTCGACATTCAGTACTTC